These 10 T cell receptor beta chains were all obtained from the same sample, sequenced in a study of T cell repertoires in cytomegalovirus infection (dated by TCRdb to the late 2010s). The reads were generated on an Illumina HiSeq 1500. TCRdb passed the public sequencing reads through fastp at Q25 and MiXCR, retaining productive beta sequences. Every CDR3 protein is listed once, alongside the most common genes and DNA of its rows. The sample records about 160,000 distinct CDR3 sequences, 17% of which are singletons. Around 19% of the sample is in the top ten clones. The sequencing input was CD8+ T cells from PBMCs. Receptors originate from a human donor in good health (CMV status not recorded). Some clones in this sample may be carry-over from other donors' samples.

The chain carries TRBV10-1 and TRBJ2-7; D remains unclear. The V gene's germline CDR1 is WNHNN and CDR2 SYGVQD (reference sequence). The CDR3 totals 13 residues. The ends were cut back, 6 bases at V and 1 base at J, with 10 bases in the middle. The CDR3 region is CASSPGVSYEQYF. DNA for the CDR3: TGCGCCAGCAGCCCAGGAGTATCCTACGAGCAGTACTTC.

This clonotype was counted between two and nine times. The chain joins TRBV7-3 to TRBJ1-1, with D unresolved. CDR3 length equals 13 residues. V lost 5 bases and J lost 10, with 17 bases in between. From germline, CDR1 is SGHTA and CDR2 FQGTGA. CDR3 sequence (DNA): TGTGCCAGCAGCAACGACCGCGCCGGCGGAGCTTTCTTT. Translation: CASSNDRAGGAFF.

This clonotype has more than one count but fewer than ten. The rearrangement links TRBV27 to TRBJ2-7, with TRBD2 matching over 10 bases. The CDR3 totals 15 residues. V trimming: 5 bases; J trimming: 3 bases; junction bases outside the gene matches: 7. Germline values: CDR1 MNHEY, CDR2 SMNVEV (reference sequence). The CDR3 loop is CASSTSASGSYEQYF. The CDR3 DNA sequence: TGTGCCAGCAGTACCTCCGCTAGCGGGAGCTACGAGCAGTACTTC.

This clonotype was seen repeatedly, ten times or more. The genes are TRBV29-1 and TRBJ2-7; 11 nucleotides align to TRBD1. V trimming: 4 bases; J trimming: 5 bases; junction bases outside the gene matches: 7. The CDR3 has 14 residues. The germline V gene encodes CDR1 SQVTM and CDR2 ANQGSEA. The CDR3 protein is CSVGGDRGYDEQYF. Written as DNA, the CDR3 is TGCAGCGTTGGGGGGGACAGGGGGTACGACGAGCAGTACTTC.

This clonotype was counted a few times. The chain joins TRBV10-3 to TRBJ2-7; 7 bases line up with TRBD1. The CDR3 covers 12 residues. CDR1 is ENHRY and CDR2 is SYGVKD in the germline V gene. V lost 0 bases to trimming and J lost 10 bases; unmatched junction nucleotides: 3. This CDR3 is CAISESGQVQYF. CDR3 nucleotide sequence: TGTGCCATCAGTGAGTCAGGACAGGTTCAGTACTTC.

In its sample, this clonotype was seen a few times. The chain is built from TRBV7-9 and TRBJ1-1; 8 bases fit TRBD1. V lost 5 bases to trimming and J lost 1 base; unmatched junction nucleotides: 9. CDR1 is SEHNR, CDR2 FQNEAQ, per germline (reference sequence). This CDR3 spans 16 amino acids. Here the CDR3 reads CASSEQGGAGNTEAFF. The CDR3 coding sequence is TGTGCCAGCAGCGAACAGGGGGGAGCCGGGAACACTGAAGCTTTCTTT.

This clonotype was seen at least ten times. V gene TRBV7-7 combines with J gene TRBJ2-5; D gene uncertain. Per the germline V gene, CDR1 is SSHAT and CDR2 is FNYEAQ (reference sequence). Trimming took 1 base from V and 5 from J, leaving 11 bases between them. The CDR3 covers 14 residues. CDR3: CASSLGGFWETQYF. CDR3 DNA sequence: TGTGCCAGCAGCTTAGGGGGTTTCTGGGAGACCCAGTACTTC.

This clonotype has more than one count but fewer than ten. The chain recombines TRBV2 with TRBJ2-5; D is possibly TRBD2 (5 bases). Germline-derived CDR1 and CDR2 are SNHLY and FYNNEI. The CDR3 has 13 residues. The V end lost 11 bases, the J end lost 5 bases, and 18 bases lay between the germline ends. In DNA form, the CDR3 reads TGTGCCCGCGGCCCACGGGGTACGGAGACCCAGTACTTC. Translation: CARGPRGTETQYF.

As regards this clonotype: Relative to the germline gene, one junction end is altered; a read error may explain this. The CDR3 coding sequence is TGTGCCAGCAGTTATGCGCTTGAAGGTTTCTTT. This sequence encodes CASSYALEGFF. The chain uses TRBV6-1 and TRBJ1-1; D gene uncertain. Germline-derived CDR1 and CDR2 are MNHNS and SASEGT. The CDR3 is 11 residues long.

This clonotype was seen more than once but under ten times. This chain joins TRBV7-3 and TRBJ2-1; D not certain. CDR3 length equals 11 residues. Trimming removed 5 bases from V and 7 bases from J, with 6 bases in between. From germline, CDR1 is SGHTA and CDR2 FQGTGA. The CDR3: CASSPWNEQFF. DNA of the CDR3: TGTGCCAGCAGCCCATGGAATGAGCAGTTCTTC.